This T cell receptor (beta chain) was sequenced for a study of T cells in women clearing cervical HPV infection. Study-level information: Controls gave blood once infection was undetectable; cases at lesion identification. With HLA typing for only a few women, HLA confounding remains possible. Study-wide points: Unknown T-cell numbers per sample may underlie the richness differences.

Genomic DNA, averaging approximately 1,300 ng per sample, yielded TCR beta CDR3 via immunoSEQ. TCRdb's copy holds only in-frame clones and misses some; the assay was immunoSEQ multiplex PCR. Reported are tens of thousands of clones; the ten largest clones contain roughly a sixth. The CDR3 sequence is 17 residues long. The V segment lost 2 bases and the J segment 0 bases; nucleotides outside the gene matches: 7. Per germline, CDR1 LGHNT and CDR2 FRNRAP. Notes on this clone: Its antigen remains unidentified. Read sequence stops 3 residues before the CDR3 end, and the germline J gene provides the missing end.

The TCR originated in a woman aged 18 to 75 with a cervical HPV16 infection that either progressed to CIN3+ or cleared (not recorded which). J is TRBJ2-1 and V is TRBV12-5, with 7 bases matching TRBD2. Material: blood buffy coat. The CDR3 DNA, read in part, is TGTGCTAGTGGTTTGTCCCTAGCGGAGGGCTCCTACAATGAG. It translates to CASGLSLAEGSYNE. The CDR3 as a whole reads CASGLSLAEGSYNEQFF.